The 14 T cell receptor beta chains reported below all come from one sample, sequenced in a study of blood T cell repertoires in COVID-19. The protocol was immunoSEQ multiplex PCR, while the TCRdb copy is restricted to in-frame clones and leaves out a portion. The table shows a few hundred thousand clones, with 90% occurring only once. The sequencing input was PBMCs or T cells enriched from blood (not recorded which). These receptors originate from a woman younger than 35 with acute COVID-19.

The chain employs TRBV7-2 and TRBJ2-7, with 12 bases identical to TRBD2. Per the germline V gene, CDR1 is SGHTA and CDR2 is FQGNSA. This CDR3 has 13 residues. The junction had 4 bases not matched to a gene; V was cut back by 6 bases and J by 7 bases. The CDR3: CASRPTSGREQYF. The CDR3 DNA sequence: TGTGCCAGCAGGCCCACTAGCGGGAGGGAGCAGTACTTC.

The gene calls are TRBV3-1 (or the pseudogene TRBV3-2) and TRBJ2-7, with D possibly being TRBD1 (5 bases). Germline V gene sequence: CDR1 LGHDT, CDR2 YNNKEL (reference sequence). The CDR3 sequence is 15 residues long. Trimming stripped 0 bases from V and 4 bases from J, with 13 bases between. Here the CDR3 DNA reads TGTGCCAGCAGCCAAGAGACCGAGACAGCTTACGAGCAGTACTTC. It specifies CASSQETETAYEQYF.

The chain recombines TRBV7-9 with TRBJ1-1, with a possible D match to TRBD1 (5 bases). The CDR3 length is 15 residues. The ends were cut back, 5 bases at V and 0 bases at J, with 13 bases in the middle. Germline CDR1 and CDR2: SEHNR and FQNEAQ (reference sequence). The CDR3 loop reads CASSPARQLNTEAFF. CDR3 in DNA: TGTGCCAGCAGCCCCGCCAGACAGTTGAACACTGAAGCTTTCTTT.

CDR3 region: CASSWGQGLDTEAFF. The CDR3 bases are TGTGCCAGCAGCTGGGGGCAGGGGTTGGACACTGAAGCTTTCTTT. The V call is TRBV7-9, the J call TRBJ1-1; maybe TRBD1 (6 bases). The CDR3 is 15 amino acids. V lost 4 bases, J lost 3 bases, and 15 bases lay in between. The V gene's germline CDR1 is SEHNR and CDR2 FQNEAQ (reference sequence).

The CDR3 nucleotides are TGTGCCAGCTCATTCAGACAGCAGGACACCGAAAAACTGTTTTTT. Translating it yields CASSFRQQDTEKLFF. This rearrangement joins TRBV18 to TRBJ1-4; possible D gene TRBD1, 5 bases. This CDR3 region has 15 residues. Trimming removed 5 bases at V and 8 bases at J, with 18 bases between. Germline V gene sequence: CDR1 KGHSH, CDR2 LQKENI.

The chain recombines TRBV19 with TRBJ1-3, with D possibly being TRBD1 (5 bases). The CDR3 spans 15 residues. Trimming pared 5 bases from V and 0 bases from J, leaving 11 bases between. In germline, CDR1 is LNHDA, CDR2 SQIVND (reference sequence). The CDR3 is CASSAAGGSGNTIYF. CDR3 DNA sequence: TGTGCCAGTAGTGCCGCGGGGGGCTCTGGAAACACCATATATTTT.

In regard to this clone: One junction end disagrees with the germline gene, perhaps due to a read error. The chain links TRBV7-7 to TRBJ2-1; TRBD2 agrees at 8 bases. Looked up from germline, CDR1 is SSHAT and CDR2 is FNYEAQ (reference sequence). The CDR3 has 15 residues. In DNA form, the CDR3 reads TGTGCTAGCAGCTTAAGCGGGAGCGCCTACAATGAGCAGTTCTTC. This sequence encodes CASSLSGSAYNEQFF.

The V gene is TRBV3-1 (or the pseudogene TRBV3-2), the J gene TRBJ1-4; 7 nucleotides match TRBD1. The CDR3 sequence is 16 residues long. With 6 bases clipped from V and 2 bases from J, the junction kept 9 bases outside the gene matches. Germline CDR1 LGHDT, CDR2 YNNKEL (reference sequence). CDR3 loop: CASRRTSGGTNEKLFF. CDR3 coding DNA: TGTGCCAGCAGACGTACTTCAGGGGGGACTAATGAAAAACTGTTTTTT.

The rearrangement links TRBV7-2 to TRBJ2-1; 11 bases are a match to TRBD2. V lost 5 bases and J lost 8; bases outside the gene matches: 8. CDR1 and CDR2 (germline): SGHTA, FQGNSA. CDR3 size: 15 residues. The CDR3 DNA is TGTGCCAGCAGCCCGAATAGCGGGAGGGCCTATGAGCAGTTCTTC. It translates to CASSPNSGRAYEQFF.

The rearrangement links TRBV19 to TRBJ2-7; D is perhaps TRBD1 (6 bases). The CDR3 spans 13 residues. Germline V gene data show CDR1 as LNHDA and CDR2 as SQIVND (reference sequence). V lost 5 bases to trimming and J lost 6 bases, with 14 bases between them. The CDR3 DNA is TGTGCCAGTAGTCTGGGACATCAGGGCGAGCAGTACTTC. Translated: CASSLGHQGEQYF.

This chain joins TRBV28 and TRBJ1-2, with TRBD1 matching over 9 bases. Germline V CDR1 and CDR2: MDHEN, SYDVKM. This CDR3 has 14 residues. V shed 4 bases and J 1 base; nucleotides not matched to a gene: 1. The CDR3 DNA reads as TGTGCCAGCAGTTCGACAGGGGGTAACTATGGCTACACCTTC. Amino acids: CASSSTGGNYGYTF.

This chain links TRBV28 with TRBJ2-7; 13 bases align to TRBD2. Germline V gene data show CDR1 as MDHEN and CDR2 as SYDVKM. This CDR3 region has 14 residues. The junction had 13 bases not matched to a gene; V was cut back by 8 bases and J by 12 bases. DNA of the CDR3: TGTGCCAGCCGATCCGGGACTAGCGGGACCGCGAGGTACTTC. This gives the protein CASRSGTSGTARYF.

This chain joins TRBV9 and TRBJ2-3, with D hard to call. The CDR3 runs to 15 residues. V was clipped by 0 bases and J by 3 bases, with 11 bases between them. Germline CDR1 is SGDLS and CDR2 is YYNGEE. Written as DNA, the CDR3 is TGTGCCAGCAGCGTAGAAGTCGGTCTAACAGATACGCAGTATTTT. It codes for CASSVEVGLTDTQYF.

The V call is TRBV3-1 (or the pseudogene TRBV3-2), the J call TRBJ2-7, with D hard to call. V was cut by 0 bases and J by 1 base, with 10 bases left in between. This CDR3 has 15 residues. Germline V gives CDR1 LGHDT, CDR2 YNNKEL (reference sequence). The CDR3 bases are TGTGCCAGCAGCCAAGACCCGAGTTCTTCCTACGAGCAGTACTTC. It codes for CASSQDPSSSYEQYF.